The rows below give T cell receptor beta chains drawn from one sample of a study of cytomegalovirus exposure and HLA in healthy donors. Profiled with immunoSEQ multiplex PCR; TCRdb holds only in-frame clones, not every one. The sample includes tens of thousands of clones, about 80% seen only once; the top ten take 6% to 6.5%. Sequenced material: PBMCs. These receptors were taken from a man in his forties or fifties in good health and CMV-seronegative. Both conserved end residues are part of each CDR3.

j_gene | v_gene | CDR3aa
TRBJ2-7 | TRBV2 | CASAGQGYEQYF
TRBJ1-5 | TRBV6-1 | CASSEAFSDQHF
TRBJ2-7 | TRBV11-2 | CASSPWASGPYEQYF
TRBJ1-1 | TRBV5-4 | CAMQVFPFSYTEAFF
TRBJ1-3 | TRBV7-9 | CASSLPQASPGNTIYF
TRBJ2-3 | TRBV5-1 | CASTRRTVTDTQYF
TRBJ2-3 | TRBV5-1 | CASSGIAGGLDTQYF
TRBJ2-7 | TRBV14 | CASSQPGQGSYEQYF
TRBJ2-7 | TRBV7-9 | CASSIPLAPYEQYF
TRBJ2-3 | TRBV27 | CASSLGLAGRGTDTQYF
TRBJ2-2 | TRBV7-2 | CASSLGAGGSGELFF
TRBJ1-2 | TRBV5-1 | CASSLGDRAYGYTF
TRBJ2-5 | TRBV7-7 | CASSLVGGRETQYF
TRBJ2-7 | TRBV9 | CASSVGYPGGYEQYF
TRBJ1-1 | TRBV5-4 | CASRSRSEAFF
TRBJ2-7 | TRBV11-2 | CASSRPSGGDKYYEQYF
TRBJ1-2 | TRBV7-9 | CASSLAGGDGYTF
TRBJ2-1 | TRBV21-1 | CASSNRTGHYNEQFF
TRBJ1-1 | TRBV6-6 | CASSSPQGEDTEAFF
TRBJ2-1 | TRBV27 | CASSPGTSVLVREQFF
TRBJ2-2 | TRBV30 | CAWGGASRGELFF
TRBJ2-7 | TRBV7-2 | CASSLGTATYEQYF
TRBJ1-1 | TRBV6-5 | CASSYRGYTEAFF
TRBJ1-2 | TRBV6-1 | CASSPDRLANYGYTF
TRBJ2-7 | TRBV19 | CASSIILAGEQYF
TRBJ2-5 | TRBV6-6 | CASSYIIPKGLAQYF
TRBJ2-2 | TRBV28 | CASVAGGVIGELFF
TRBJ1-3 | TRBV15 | CATSRDQISGNTIYF
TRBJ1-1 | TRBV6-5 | CASSSTGEGSEAFF
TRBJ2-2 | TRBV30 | CAWSASPGELFF
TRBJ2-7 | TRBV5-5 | CASSPQVEQYF
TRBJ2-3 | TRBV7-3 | CASSLSGQADTQYF
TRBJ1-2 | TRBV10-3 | CAISEIDRGGYGYTF
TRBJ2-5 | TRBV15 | CATSISTETQYF
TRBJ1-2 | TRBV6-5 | CASSYSKSQRGSYTF
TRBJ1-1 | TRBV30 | CAWTRTVMNTEAFF
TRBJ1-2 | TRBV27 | CASAGGGGGYTF
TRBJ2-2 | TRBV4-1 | CASSQPRGRGTGELFF
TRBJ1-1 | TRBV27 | CASTSWGGNTEAFF
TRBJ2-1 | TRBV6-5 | CASSVANEQFF